The source of this T cell receptor beta chain is a study of T-cell reconstitution after alpha-beta-depleted transplantation in children. Germline CDR1 and CDR2: DFQATT and SNEGSKA (reference sequence). There are 13 residues in the CDR3. The V end lost 6 bases, the J end lost 6 bases, and 18 bases lay between the germline ends. This clonotype was observed many times. Unique molecular identifiers featured in how the TCRbeta library was prepared. Using its own MiXCR run on the PCR reads, TCRdb lists one record per CDR3 protein. This table holds 120,000 to 150,000 distinct CDR3 sequences, roughly 9% found once.

The chain combines TRBV20-1 with TRBJ2-7, with D hard to call. The sequenced sample was PBMCs, mostly from graft donor cells, obtained 180 days after TCRalphabeta/CD19-depleted stem cell transplant. This receptor was taken from a female patient between 2 and 15 years old who had a stem cell transplant for congenital amegakaryocytic thrombocytopenia, so the T cells may come from the graft donor. For the CDR3, the DNA is TGCAGTGCCACTCCCTTCATGGTTGTCGAGCAGTACTTC. Translated: CSATPFMVVEQYF.